This T cell receptor beta chain was recovered during a study of blood T cell repertoires in COVID-19. As for the study in general: Samples representing acute and convalescent COVID-19 were sourced from the United States, Italy and Spain. PBMCs, B-cell-depleted T cells, or T cells provided the cDNA or gDNA that made up the material.

Profiling relied on immunoSEQ multiplex PCR, and the TCRdb table lists in-frame clones only, not all of them. The sample carries fewer than 300,000 clones, roughly 85% recorded once. This clone has a handful of counts. V shed 5 bases, J shed 0 bases, and the junction held 7 bases outside the gene matches. The CDR3 runs 16 residues. CDR1 MNHEY and CDR2 SMNVEV come from the germline V gene (reference sequence). Cohorts were determined from participant-reported clinical history. This TCR was recovered from a woman in her forties or fifties who had recovered from COVID-19. The sequenced sample was PBMCs or T cells enriched from blood (not recorded which). V and J are TRBV27 and TRBJ2-1, with 7 bases matching TRBD1. CDR3 sequence: CASSPLDRPSYNEQFF. The DNA for the CDR3 is TGTGCCAGCAGTCCATTGGACAGGCCCTCCTACAATGAGCAGTTCTTC.